This T cell receptor beta chain was recovered during a study of shared clonotypes between healthy human individuals. Overall study: Ranging from 18 to 49 in age, donors were a couple of women and a few men. Broader study findings: Naive CD4 clonotypes overlapped across several donors at approximately 5.5%. Non-shared clonotypes displayed generation probabilities falling below those of clonotypes present in all four donors. Only blood was sampled; tissue repertoires likely differ.

Naive CD8 populations comprised CD45RO-negative cells positively selected for CCR7, excluding terminally differentiated effector memory CD45RA+ cells. Repertoires were generated with immunoSEQ multiplex PCR, while TCRdb's copy carries only in-frame clones and drops some. The data contain hundreds of thousands of clones, about 98% of them singletons. To note about this clone: The target antigen is unknown.

With V trimmed by 0 bases and J by 6 bases, 9 bases remained unmatched. Germline CDR1 MGHRA, CDR2 YSYEKL. This CDR3 has 18 amino acids. The receptor comes from a man aged 25-45 years in good health. The sample comprised naive CD8+ T cells sorted from blood. The chain is built from TRBV4-1 and TRBJ2-1, with 12 bases lining up with TRBD2. CDR3 in amino acids: CASSQERALAGGGNEQFF. In DNA, the CDR3 is TGCGCCAGCAGCCAAGAGAGGGCACTAGCGGGAGGTGGCAATGAGCAGTTCTTC.